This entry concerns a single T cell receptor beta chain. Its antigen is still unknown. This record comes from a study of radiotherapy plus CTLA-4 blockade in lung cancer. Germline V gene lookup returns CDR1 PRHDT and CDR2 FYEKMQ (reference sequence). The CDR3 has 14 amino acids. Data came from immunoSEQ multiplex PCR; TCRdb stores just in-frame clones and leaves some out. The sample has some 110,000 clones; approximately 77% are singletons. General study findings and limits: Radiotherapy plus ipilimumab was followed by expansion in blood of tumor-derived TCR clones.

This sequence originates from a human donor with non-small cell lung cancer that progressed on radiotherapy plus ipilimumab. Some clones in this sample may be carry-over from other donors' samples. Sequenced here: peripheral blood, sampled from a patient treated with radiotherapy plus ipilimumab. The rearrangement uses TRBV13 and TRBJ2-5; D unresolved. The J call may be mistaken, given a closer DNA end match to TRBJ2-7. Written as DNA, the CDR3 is TGTGCCAGCAGCGCCCGACTGGTCTCCTACGAGCAGTACTTC. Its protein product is CASSARLVSYEQYF.